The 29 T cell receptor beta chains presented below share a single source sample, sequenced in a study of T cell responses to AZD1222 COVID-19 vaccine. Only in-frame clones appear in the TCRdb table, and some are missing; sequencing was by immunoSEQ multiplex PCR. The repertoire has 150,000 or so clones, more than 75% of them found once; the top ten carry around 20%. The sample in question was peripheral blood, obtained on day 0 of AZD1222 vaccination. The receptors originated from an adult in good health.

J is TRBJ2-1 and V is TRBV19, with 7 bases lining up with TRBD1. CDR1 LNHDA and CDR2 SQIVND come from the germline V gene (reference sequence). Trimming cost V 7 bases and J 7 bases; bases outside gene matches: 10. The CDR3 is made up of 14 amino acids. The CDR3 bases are TGTGCCAGTATGGAGACAGGGATTCGAAATGAGCAGTTCTTC. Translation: CASMETGIRNEQFF.

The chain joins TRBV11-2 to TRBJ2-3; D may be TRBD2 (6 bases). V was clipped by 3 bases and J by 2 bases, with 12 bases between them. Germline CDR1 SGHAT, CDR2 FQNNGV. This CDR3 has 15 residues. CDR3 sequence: CASSLVAGNTDTQYF. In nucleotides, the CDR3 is TGTGCCAGCAGCTTGGTGGCGGGGAACACAGATACGCAGTATTTT.

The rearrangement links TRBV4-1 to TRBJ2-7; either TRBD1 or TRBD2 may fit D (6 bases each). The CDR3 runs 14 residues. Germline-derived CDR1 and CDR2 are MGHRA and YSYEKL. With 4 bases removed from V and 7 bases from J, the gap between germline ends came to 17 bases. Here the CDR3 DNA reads TGCGCCAGCAGCCCCGGAAGGGGGGAGAGGGAGCAGTACTTC. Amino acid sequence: CASSPGRGEREQYF.

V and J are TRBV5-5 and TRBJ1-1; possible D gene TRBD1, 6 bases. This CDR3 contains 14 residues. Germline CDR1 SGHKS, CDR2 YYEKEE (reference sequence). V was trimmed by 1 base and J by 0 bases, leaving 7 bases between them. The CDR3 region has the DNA TGTGCCAGCAGCTTGACAGGGATGAACACTGAAGCTTTCTTT. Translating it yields CASSLTGMNTEAFF. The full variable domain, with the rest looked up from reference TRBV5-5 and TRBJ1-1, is DAGVTQSPTHLIKTRGQQVTLRCSPISGHKSVSWYQQVLGQGPQFIFQYYEKEERGRGNFPDRFSARQFPNYSSELNVNALLLGDSALYLCASSLTGMNTEAFFGQGTRLTVV.

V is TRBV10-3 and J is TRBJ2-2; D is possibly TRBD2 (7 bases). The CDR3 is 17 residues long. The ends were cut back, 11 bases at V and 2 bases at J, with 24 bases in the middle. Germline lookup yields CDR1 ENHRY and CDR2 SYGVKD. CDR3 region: CASSANPAGANTGELFF. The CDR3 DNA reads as TGTGCCTCATCCGCAAATCCTGCGGGGGCCAACACCGGGGAGCTGTTTTTT.

CDR3 sequence reads: CASKPDYAWEQYF. CDR3 DNA sequence: TGTGCCAGCAAGCCGGACTACGCTTGGGAGCAGTACTTC. The V gene is TRBV6-5, the J gene TRBJ2-7, with TRBD2 as a possible D gene (6 bases). The germline gives CDR1 MNHEY, CDR2 SVGAGI. Trimming shortened V by 7 bases and J by 7 bases, and 17 bases separated the two germline ends. The CDR3 runs to 13 residues.

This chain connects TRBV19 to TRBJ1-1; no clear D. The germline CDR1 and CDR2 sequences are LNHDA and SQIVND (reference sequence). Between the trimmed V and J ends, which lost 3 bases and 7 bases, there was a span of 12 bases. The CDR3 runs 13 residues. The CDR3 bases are TGTGCCAGTAGTATGTTATCCCGAGTTGAAGCTTTCTTT. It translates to CASSMLSRVEAFF.

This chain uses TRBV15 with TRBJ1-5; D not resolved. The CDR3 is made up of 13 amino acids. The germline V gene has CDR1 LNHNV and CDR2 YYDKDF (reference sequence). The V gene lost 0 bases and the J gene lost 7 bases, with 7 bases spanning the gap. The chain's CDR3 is CATSREGWQPQHF. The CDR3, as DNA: TGTGCCACCAGCAGAGAGGGGTGGCAGCCCCAGCATTTT.

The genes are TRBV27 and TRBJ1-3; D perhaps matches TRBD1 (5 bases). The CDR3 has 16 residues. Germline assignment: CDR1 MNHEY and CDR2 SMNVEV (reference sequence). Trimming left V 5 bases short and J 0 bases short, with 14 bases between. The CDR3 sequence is CASSLYPGVSGNTIYF. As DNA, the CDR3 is TGTGCCAGCAGTCTTTATCCGGGGGTCTCTGGAAACACCATATATTTT.

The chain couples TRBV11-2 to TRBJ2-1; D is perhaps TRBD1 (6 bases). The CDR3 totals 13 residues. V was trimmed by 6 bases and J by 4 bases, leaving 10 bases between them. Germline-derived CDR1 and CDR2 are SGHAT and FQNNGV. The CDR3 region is CASRSGVYNEQFF. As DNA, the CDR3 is TGTGCCAGCAGGTCAGGGGTTTACAATGAGCAGTTCTTC.

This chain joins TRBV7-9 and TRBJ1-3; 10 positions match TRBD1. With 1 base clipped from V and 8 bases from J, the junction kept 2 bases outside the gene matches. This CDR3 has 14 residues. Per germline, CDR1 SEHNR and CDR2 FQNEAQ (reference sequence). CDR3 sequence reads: CASSLGDRGDTIYF. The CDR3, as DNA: TGTGCCAGCAGCTTAGGGGACAGGGGAGACACCATATATTTT.

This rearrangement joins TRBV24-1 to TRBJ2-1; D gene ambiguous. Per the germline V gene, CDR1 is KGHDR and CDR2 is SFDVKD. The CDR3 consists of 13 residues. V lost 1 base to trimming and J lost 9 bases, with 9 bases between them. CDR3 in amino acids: CATSDFRGPEQFF. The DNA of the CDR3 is TGTGCCACCAGTGATTTTCGTGGGCCTGAGCAGTTCTTC.

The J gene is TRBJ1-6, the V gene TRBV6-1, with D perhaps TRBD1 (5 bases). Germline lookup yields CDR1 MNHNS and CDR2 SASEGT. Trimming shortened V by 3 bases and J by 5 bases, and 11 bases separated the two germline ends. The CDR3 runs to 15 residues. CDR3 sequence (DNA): TGTGCCAGCAGTGATTCGGGGACCCATAATTCACCCCTCCACTTT. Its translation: CASSDSGTHNSPLHF.

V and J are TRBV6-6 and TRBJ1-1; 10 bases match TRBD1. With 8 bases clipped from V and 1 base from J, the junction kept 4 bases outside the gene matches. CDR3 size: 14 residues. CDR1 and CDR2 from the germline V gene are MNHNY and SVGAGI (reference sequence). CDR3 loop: CASFRTGGNTEAFF. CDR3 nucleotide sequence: TGTGCCAGCTTTAGGACAGGGGGGAACACTGAAGCTTTCTTT.

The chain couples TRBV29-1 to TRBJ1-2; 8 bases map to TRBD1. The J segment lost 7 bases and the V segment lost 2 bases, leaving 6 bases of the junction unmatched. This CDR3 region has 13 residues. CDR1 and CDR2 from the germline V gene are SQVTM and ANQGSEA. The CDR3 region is CSVEPPGGFGYTF. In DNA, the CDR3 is TGCAGCGTTGAACCCCCAGGGGGCTTTGGCTACACCTTC.

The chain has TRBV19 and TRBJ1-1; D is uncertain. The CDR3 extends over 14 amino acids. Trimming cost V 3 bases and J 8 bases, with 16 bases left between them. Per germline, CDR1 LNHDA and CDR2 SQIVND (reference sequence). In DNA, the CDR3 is TGTGCCAGTAGTATTCAGGAGACTCTGGGGGAAGCTTTCTTT. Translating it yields CASSIQETLGEAFF. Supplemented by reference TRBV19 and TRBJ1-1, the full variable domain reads DGGITQSPKYLFRKEGQNVTLSCEQNLNHDAMYWYRQDPGQGLRLIYYSQIVNDFQKGDIAEGYSVSREKKESFPLTVTSAQKNPTAFYLCASSIQETLGEAFFGQGTRLTVV.

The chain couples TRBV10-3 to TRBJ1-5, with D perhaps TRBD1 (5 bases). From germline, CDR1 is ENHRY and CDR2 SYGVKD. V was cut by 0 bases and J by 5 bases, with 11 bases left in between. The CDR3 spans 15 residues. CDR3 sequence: CAISESRGDHQPQHF. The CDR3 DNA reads TGTGCCATCAGTGAGTCGCGAGGGGATCATCAGCCCCAGCATTTT.

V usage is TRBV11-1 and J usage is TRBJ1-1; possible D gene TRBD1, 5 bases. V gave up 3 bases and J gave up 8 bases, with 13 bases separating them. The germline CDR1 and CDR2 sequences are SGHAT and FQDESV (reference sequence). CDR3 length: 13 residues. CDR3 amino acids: CASSLTAVGEAFF. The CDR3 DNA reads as TGTGCCAGCAGCTTGACAGCAGTGGGCGAAGCTTTCTTT.

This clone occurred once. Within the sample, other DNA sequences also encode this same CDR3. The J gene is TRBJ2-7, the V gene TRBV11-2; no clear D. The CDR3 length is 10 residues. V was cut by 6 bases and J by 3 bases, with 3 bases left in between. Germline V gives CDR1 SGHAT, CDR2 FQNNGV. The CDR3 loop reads CASSNYEQYF. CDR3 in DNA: TGTGCCAGCAGTAACTACGAGCAGTACTTC.

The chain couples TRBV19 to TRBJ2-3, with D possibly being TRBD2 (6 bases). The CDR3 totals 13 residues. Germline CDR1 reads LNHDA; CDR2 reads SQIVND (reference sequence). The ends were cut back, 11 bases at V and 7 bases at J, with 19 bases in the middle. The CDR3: CASSPPGVYTQYF. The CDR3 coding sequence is TGTGCCTCCTCGCCCCCGGGGGTTTATACGCAGTATTTT.

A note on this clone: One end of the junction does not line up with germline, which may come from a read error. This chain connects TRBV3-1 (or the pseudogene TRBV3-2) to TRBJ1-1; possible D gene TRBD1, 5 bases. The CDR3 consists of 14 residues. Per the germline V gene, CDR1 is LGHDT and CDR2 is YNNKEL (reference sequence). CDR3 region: CASSPGRLNTEAFF. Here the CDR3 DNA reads TGCGCCAGCAGCCCGGGACGTCTGAACACTGAAGCTTTCTTT.

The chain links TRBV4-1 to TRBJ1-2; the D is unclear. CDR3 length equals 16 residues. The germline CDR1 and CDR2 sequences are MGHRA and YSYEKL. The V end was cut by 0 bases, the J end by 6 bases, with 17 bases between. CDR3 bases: TGCGCCAGCAGCCAAGAACCCCGGGATGGGCGGGATGGCTACACCTTC. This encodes CASSQEPRDGRDGYTF.

The CDR3 DNA sequence: TGTGCCAGCAGCCCAAGGGCGGGGGGTGATGGCTACACCTTC. Protein product: CASSPRAGGDGYTF. The chain has TRBV7-8 and TRBJ1-2, with D perhaps matching TRBD1 (5 bases). V was trimmed by 5 bases and J by 6 bases, leaving 16 bases between them. Germline V CDR1 and CDR2: SGHVS, FQNEAQ. This CDR3 spans 14 amino acids.

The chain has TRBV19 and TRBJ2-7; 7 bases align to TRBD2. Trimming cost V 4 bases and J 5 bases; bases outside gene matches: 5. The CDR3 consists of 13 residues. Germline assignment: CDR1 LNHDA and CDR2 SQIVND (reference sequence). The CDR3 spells CASSRGLLNEQYF. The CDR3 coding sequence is TGTGCCAGTAGTAGGGGACTATTGAACGAGCAGTACTTC.

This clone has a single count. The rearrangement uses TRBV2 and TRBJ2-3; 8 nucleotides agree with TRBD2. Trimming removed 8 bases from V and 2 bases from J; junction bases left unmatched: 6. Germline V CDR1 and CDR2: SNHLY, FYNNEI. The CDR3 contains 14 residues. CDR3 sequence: CASGGTRNTDTQYF. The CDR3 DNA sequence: TGTGCCAGCGGAGGGACTAGAAACACAGATACGCAGTATTTT.

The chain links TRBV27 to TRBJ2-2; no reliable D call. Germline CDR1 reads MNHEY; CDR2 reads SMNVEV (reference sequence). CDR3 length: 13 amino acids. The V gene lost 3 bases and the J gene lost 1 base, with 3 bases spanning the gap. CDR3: CASSFRNTGELFF. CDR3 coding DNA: TGTGCCAGCAGTTTTCGGAACACCGGGGAGCTGTTTTTT.

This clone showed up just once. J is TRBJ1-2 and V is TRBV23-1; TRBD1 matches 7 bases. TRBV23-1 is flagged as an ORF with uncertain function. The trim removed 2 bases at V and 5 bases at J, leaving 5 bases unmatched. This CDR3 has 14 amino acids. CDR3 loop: CASSQDRDGYGYTF. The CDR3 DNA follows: TGCGCCAGCAGTCAAGACAGGGATGGATATGGCTACACCTTC.

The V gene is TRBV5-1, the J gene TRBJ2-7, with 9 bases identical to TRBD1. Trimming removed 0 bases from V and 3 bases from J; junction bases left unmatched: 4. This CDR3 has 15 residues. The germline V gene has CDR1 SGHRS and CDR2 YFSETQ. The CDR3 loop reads CASSLGTGDDYEQYF. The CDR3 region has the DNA TGCGCCAGCAGCTTGGGGACAGGGGATGACTACGAGCAGTACTTC.

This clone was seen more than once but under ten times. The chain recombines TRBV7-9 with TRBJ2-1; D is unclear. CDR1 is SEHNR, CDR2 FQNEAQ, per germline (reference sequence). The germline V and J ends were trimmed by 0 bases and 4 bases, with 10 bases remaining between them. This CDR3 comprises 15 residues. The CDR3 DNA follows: TGTGCCAGCAGCTTAGCGGTCGACGCGTACAATGAGCAGTTCTTC. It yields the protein CASSLAVDAYNEQFF. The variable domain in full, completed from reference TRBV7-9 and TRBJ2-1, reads DTGVSQNPRHKITKRGQNVTFRCDPISEHNRLYWYRQTLGQGPEFLTYFQNEAQLEKSRLLSDRFSAERPKGSFSTLEIQRTEQGDSAMYLCASSLAVDAYNEQFFGPGTRLTVL.